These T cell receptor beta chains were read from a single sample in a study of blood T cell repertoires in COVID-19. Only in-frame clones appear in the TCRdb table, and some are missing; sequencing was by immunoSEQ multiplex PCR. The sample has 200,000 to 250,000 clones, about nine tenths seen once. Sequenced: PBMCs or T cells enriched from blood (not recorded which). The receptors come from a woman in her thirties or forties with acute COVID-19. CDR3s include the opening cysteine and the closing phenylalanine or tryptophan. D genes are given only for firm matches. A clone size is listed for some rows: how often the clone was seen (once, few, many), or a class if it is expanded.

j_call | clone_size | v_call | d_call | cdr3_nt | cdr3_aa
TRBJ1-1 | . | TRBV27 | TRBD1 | TGTGCCAGTCGGGACAGGGGTCGAGTTAGACTGGGAACTGAAGCTTTCTTT | CASRDRGRVRLGTEAFF
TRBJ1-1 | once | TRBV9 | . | TGTGCCAGCAGCCTGGGGGGAGGGTGGAACACTGAAGCTTTCTTT | CASSLGGGWNTEAFF
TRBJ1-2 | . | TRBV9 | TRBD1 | TGTGCCAGCAGCCCAGGACAGGGTGGAACTAACGGCTACACCTTC | CASSPGQGGTNGYTF
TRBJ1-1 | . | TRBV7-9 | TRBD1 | TGTGCCAGCAGCTTCCCAAGGACAGGGGGTGGCACTGAAGCTTTCTTT | CASSFPRTGGGTEAFF
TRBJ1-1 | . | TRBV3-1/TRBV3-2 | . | TGTGCCAGCAGCCGGGGAGGGGCCACTGAAGCTTTCTTT | CASSRGGATEAFF
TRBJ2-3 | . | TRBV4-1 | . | TGCGCCAGCAGCCAACAGGGCCCAGATACGCAGTATTTT | CASSQQGPDTQYF
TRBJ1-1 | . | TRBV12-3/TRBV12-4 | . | TGTGCCAGCGGAACTACGGGTGAAGCTTTCTTT | CASGTTGEAFF
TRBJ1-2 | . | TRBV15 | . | TGTGCCACCGGGGAGTCCGTAGGCTATGGCTACACCTTC | CATGESVGYGYTF
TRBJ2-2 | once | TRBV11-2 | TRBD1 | TGTGCCAGCAGCCGGGACAGGGGGCGGTTCACCGGGGAGCTGTTTTTT | CASSRDRGRFTGELFF
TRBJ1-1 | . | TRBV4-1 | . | TGCGCCAGCAGCCAAGCCTGGACAGTTAACACTGAAGCTTTCTTT | CASSQAWTVNTEAFF
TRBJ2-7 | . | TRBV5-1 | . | TGCGCCAGCAGCTTGGCTGGTCAGAGGGAGAAGGAGCAGTACTTC | CASSLAGQREKEQYF
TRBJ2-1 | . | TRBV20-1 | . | TGCAGTGCGGGAGAGAGGTATGAGCAGTTCTTC | CSAGERYEQFF
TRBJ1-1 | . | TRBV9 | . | TGTGCCAGCAGCGGTCAGGGTGAAGCTTTCTTT | CASSGQGEAFF
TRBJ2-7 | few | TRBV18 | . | TGTGCCAGCTCACCAAGAGATAGGGTACAGGCCGAGCAGTACTTC | CASSPRDRVQAEQYF
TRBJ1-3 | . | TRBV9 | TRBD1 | TGTGCCAGCGAACCAGGGGGCGCGGGAAACACCATATATTTT | CASEPGGAGNTIYF
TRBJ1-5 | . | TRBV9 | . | TGTGCCAGCAGCGTAGAGGAGGGGTATCAGCCCCAGCATTTT | CASSVEEGYQPQHF
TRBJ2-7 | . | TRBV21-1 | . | TGTGCCAGCAGCACCAAACGAAGCCGGGACACCACCTACGAGCAGTACTTC | CASSTKRSRDTTYEQYF
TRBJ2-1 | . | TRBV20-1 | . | TGCAGTGCCCAGGCCTACAATGAGCAGTTCTTC | CSAQAYNEQFF
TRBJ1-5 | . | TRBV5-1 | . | TGCGCCAGCAGCTTGGTGCCGGAGGAGCCCCAGCATTTT | CASSLVPEEPQHF
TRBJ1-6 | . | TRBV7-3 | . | TGTGCCAGCAGCGATCGACACGGTTCACCCCTCCACTTT | CASSDRHGSPLHF
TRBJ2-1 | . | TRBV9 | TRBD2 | TGTGCCAGCAGCGGGCGGGGGAGCTCCTACAATGAGCAGTTCTTC | CASSGRGSSYNEQFF
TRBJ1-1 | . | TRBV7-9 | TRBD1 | TGTGCCAGCAAAGCGGGGACAGGGACTGGAATAGGGACTGAAGCTTTCTTT | CASKAGTGTGIGTEAFF
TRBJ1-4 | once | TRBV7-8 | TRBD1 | TGTGCCAGCAGCCCTGCATGGACAGGGAGTGAAAAACTGTTTTTT | CASSPAWTGSEKLFF
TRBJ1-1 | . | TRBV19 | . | TGTGCCAGTAGTTTGGGGCATGGGAACTCGGCTTTCTTT | CASSLGHGNSAFF
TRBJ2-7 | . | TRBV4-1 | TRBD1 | TGCGCCAGCAGCCAATTTAAGTCGGACAGGGGAAGCTCCTACGAGCAGTACTTC | CASSQFKSDRGSSYEQYF
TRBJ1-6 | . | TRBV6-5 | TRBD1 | TGTGCCAGCAGCCGGGACAGGGCATTGAATTCACCCCTCCACTTT | CASSRDRALNSPLHF
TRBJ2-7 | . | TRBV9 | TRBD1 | TGTGCCAGCAGCGGATATCCAGGGGGCCGCGAAAGGGACGAGCAGTACTTC | CASSGYPGGRERDEQYF